What follows is one TCR beta chain and its context. Its antigen is still unknown. From germline, CDR1 is SEHNR and CDR2 FQNEAQ (reference sequence). The CDR3 is 15 residues long. V lost 5 bases and J lost 5, with 15 bases in between. Both 60 Vbeta primers and 13 Jbeta primers went into the PCR. The data were produced by immunoSEQ multiplex PCR, yet TCRdb's version contains in-frame clones alone and is incomplete. The sample lists 80,000 to 100,000 clones, about four fifths occurring once. This sample was included in a study of cytomegalovirus exposure and HLA in healthy donors. Study observations and caveats: One variant, a missense change in DCLRE1C, was linked in a later analysis to TCR beta V- and J-gene trimming. The likely explanation for a cluster of highly shared sequence variants was sequencing artifact.

The receptor comes from a man between 18 and 29 years old in good health and CMV-seropositive. Sequencing was carried out using PBMCs. The rearrangement links TRBV7-9 to TRBJ2-2; the D gene is possibly TRBD1 (5 bases). Here the CDR3 DNA reads TGTGCCAGCAGCACTCGACAGAGTGGAACCGGGGAGCTGTTTTTT. It translates to CASSTRQSGTGELFF.